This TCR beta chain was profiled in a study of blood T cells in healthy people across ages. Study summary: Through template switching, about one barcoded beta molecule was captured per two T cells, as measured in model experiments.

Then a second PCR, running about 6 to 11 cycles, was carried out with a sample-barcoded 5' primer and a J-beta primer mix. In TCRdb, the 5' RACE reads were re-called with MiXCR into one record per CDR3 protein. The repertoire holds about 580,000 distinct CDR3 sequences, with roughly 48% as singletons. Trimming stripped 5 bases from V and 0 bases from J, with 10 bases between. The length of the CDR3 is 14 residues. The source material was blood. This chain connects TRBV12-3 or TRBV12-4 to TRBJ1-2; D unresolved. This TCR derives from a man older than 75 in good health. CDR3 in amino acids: CASSVDRTNYGYTF. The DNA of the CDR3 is TGTGCCAGCAGTGTAGATCGGACTAACTATGGCTACACCTTC.